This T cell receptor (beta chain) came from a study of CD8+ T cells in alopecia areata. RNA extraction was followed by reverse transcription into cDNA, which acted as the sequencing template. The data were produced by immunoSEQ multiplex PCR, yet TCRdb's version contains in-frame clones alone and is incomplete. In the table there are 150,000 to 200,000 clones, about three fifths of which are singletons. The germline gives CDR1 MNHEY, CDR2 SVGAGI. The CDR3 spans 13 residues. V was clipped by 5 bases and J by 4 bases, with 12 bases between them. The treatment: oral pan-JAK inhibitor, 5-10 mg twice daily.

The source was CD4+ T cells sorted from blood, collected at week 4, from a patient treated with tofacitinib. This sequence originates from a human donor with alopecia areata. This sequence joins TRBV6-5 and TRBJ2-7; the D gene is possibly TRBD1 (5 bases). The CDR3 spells CASSVGLSYEQYF. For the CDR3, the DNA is TGTGCCAGCAGTGTGGGGCTCTCTTACGAGCAGTACTTC.